What follows are 9 T cell receptor beta chains derived from one specimen sequenced in a study of T cell responses to AZD1222 COVID-19 vaccine. Sequenced by immunoSEQ multiplex PCR; TCRdb stores in-frame clones only, minus some. The table includes about 180,000 clones, roughly nine tenths detected once. The sample was peripheral blood, taken on day 0 of AZD1222 vaccination. These receptors all come from an adult in good health.

This chain connects TRBV28 to TRBJ2-1; 10 bases line up with TRBD1. The V gene end was trimmed by 6 bases and the J gene end by 2 bases; junction bases not matched to a gene: 4. Germline CDR1 reads MDHEN; CDR2 reads SYDVKM. The CDR3 length is 15 residues. The CDR3 reads CASRTGQGAYNEQFF. In nucleotides, the CDR3 is TGTGCCAGCAGAACAGGACAGGGGGCCTACAATGAGCAGTTCTTC.

This clone has a single count. The chain combines TRBV5-1 with TRBJ2-2; 7 bases are shared with TRBD1. The J segment lost 7 bases and the V segment lost 4 bases, leaving 10 bases of the junction unmatched. CDR1 is SGHRS, CDR2 YFSETQ, per germline. This CDR3 is 15 amino acids long. The CDR3 DNA follows: TGCGCCAGCAGCCCGCCAGGGACAGATAGCGGGGAGCTGTTTTTT. This translates into CASSPPGTDSGELFF.

This sequence joins TRBV5-1 and TRBJ1-4, with a possible D match to TRBD1 (5 bases). There are 17 residues in the CDR3. V was pared by 4 bases and J by 3 bases, with 19 bases between. Germline V lookup: CDR1 SGHRS, CDR2 YFSETQ. CDR3 coding DNA: TGCGCCAGCAGCCCCGCGCAGGGCGGTGGGTCTAATGAAAAACTGTTTTTT. Translating it yields CASSPAQGGGSNEKLFF. Variable domain in full (rest from reference TRBV5-1 and TRBJ1-4): KAGVTQTPRYLIKTRGQQVTLSCSPISGHRSVSWYQQTPGQGLQFLFEYFSETQRNKGNFPGRFSGRQFSNSRSEMNVSTLELGDSALYLCASSPAQGGGSNEKLFFGSGTQLSVL.

The chain couples TRBV5-6 to TRBJ2-1; D is possibly TRBD1 or TRBD2 (5 bases each). CDR1 and CDR2 (germline): SGHDT, YYEEEE. The CDR3 loop spans 16 amino acids. Trimming left V 1 base short and J 0 bases short, with 11 bases between. Written as DNA, the CDR3 is TGTGCCAGCAGCTTGTCGGGACCAAGCTCCTACAATGAGCAGTTCTTC. It codes for CASSLSGPSSYNEQFF.

The chain recombines TRBV6-1 with TRBJ2-1; 8 nucleotides line up with TRBD2. Germline V gene lookup returns CDR1 MNHNS and CDR2 SASEGT. J was trimmed by 3 bases and V by 2 bases; bases with no gene match: 6. This CDR3 comprises 16 residues. The CDR3 DNA reads TGTGCCAGCAGTGAATTTAGCGGGACCATCTACAATGAGCAGTTCTTC. Translation gives CASSEFSGTIYNEQFF.

V usage is TRBV19 and J usage is TRBJ1-4, with unresolved D. The germline CDR1 and CDR2 sequences are LNHDA and SQIVND (reference sequence). This CDR3 has 14 residues. Trimming removed 5 bases from V and 0 bases from J, with 7 bases in between. The CDR3 reads CASSPPATNEKLFF. The CDR3 nucleotides read TGTGCCAGTAGTCCCCCCGCAACTAATGAAAAACTGTTTTTT.

The V call is TRBV4-2, the J call TRBJ2-5; D is tentatively TRBD1 or TRBD2 (6 bases each). The V gene's germline CDR1 is LGHNA and CDR2 YNFKEQ. CDR3 length: 14 amino acids. Trimming took 3 bases from V and 3 from J, leaving 11 bases between them. CDR3 nucleotide sequence: TGTGCCAGCAGCCAGCTGAGGGGGGAAGAGACCCAGTACTTC. Protein: CASSQLRGEETQYF.

The chain combines TRBV19 with TRBJ2-1; 10 positions match TRBD2. V was clipped by 2 bases and J by 4 bases; unmatched bases: 5. Germline V gives CDR1 LNHDA, CDR2 SQIVND (reference sequence). The CDR3 runs 16 residues. The CDR3 DNA reads as TGTGCCAGTAGTATACCGCCGGGACTAGCGTACAATGAGCAGTTCTTC. Amino acid sequence: CASSIPPGLAYNEQFF.

The chain employs TRBV9 and TRBJ2-3; D possibly corresponds to TRBD1 (6 bases). Germline V gives CDR1 SGDLS, CDR2 YYNGEE. The V gene lost 2 bases and the J gene lost 2 bases, with 15 bases spanning the gap. This CDR3 has 16 residues. CDR3 bases: TGTGCCAGCAGCGTCGGACAGCTAACATACACAGATACGCAGTATTTT. Its protein is CASSVGQLTYTDTQYF.